These 17 T cell receptor beta chains came from one sample sequenced in a study of T cells in women clearing cervical HPV infection. Profiled with immunoSEQ multiplex PCR; TCRdb holds only in-frame clones, not every one. The table lists some 20,000 clones. Sequences were obtained from blood buffy coat. Receptors were obtained from a woman aged 18-70 years with a cervical HPV16 infection that either progressed to CIN3+ or cleared (not recorded which).

Note on this clone: From the germline J gene comes the end of the CDR3, since the read stops 3 residues before it. The V call is TRBV30, the J call TRBJ2-1; TRBD1 is a possible D gene (6 bases). Trimming shortened V by 2 bases and J by 7 bases, and 12 bases separated the two germline ends. The CDR3 extends over 13 amino acids. Looked up from germline, CDR1 is GTSNPN and CDR2 is SVGIG (reference sequence). CDR3 DNA (partial): TGTGCCTGGAGTACACAGGGTGGGAATGAG. This translates into CAWSTQGGNE. The full CDR3 sequence reads CAWSTQGGNEQFF.

Concerning this clone: With the read ending 3 residues before the CDR3 end, the germline J gene is used to fill in that end. This chain connects TRBV5-1 to TRBJ2-7, with TRBD2 matching over 12 bases. CDR1 and CDR2 from the germline V gene are SGHRS and YFSETQ. This CDR3 has 18 amino acids. V was pared by 2 bases and J by 3 bases, with 12 bases of the junction left unmatched. Incomplete CDR3 DNA: TGCGCCAGCAGCTTTCTGCCTAGCGGGGGGGCCACTAGCTACGAG. This translates into CASSFLPSGGATSYE. The CDR3 in full is CASSFLPSGGATSYEQYF.

As regards this clone: The read halts 3 residues ahead of the CDR3 end, with the missing end drawn from the germline J gene. The chain employs TRBV27 and TRBJ2-4; the D call may be TRBD1 or TRBD2 (5 bases each). The CDR3 is 16 amino acids. The V gene lost 8 bases and the J gene lost 2 bases, with 19 bases spanning the gap. The germline V gene encodes CDR1 MNHEY and CDR2 SMNVEV (reference sequence). The CDR3 protein is CASSREGLFTKNIQYF. CDR3 bases read: TGTGCCAGCTCAAGAGAGGGGCTGTTTACCAAAAACATT.

About this clone itself: The observed sequence ends 3 residues before the CDR3 terminus, with the missing tail filled in from the germline J gene. J is TRBJ1-6 and V is TRBV30; tentatively, D is TRBD1 (5 bases). Trimming pared 0 bases from V and 8 bases from J, leaving 8 bases between. The germline V gene encodes CDR1 GTSNPN and CDR2 SVGIG (reference sequence). CDR3 length: 13 residues. The sequenced part of the CDR3 DNA is TGTGCCTGGAGTGTACAGGCTGATTCACCC. It encodes CAWSVQADSP. The CDR3 reads in full as CAWSVQADSPLHF.

To note about this clone: The read ends 3 residues shy of where the CDR3 ends; the end is completed using the germline J gene. The rearrangement uses TRBV2 and TRBJ2-2; 9 bases align to TRBD2. With 5 bases clipped from V and 1 base from J, the junction kept 5 bases outside the gene matches. The germline CDR1 and CDR2 sequences are SNHLY and FYNNEI. The CDR3 sequence is 16 residues long. CDR3 sequence: CASSPQAGGNTGELFF. Incomplete CDR3 DNA: TGTGCCAGCAGTCCTCAAGCGGGGGGGAACACCGGGGAG.

As regards this clone: From the germline J gene comes the end of the CDR3, since the read stops 3 residues before it. The chain joins TRBV20-1 to TRBJ2-5; TRBD2 is a possible D gene (7 bases). V was clipped by 6 bases and J by 5 bases, with 16 bases between them. Germline V CDR1 and CDR2: DFQATT, SNEGSKA (reference sequence). The CDR3 runs 13 residues. The DNA read from the CDR3 is TGCAGTGCCACCGGGGGGAGGGGGGAGACC. It specifies CSATGGRGET. Given in full, the CDR3 is CSATGGRGETQYF.

About this clone: The CDR3 goes on 3 residues after the read ends, and that part is filled in from the germline J gene. The chain uses TRBV2 and TRBJ1-6; TRBD1 is a possible D gene (5 bases). CDR1 is SNHLY and CDR2 is FYNNEI in the germline V gene. The CDR3 totals 15 residues. The V and J ends lost 5 bases and 8 bases respectively, with 16 bases between them. CDR3 bases read: TGTGCCAGCAGTCCGGGGGGGGGTTCCTATTCACCC. It encodes CASSPGGGSYSP. The entire CDR3 sequence reads CASSPGGGSYSPLHF.

With respect to this clone: The CDR3 is cut off 3 residues early in the read; its end comes from the germline J gene. The chain uses TRBV6-2 or TRBV6-3 and TRBJ1-2, with 8 bases that match TRBD1. J gave up 3 bases and V 5 bases, and 2 bases lay outside the gene matches. In germline, CDR1 is MNHEY, CDR2 SVGEGT. The CDR3 length is 13 residues. CDR3 bases read: TGTGCCAGCAGTCCGGACAGGGACTATGGC. This codes for CASSPDRDYG. The whole CDR3 sequence is CASSPDRDYGYTF.

A remark on this clone: The sequence runs out 3 residues before the end of the CDR3; the remainder is reconstructed from the germline J gene. V gene TRBV19 combines with J gene TRBJ2-7; the D gene is possibly TRBD2 (6 bases). The germline gives CDR1 LNHDA, CDR2 SQIVND (reference sequence). Trimming shortened V by 3 bases and J by 3 bases, and 15 bases separated the two germline ends. The CDR3 is 15 residues long. The CDR3 bases that were read are TGTGCCAGTAGTATCGGGACTTCTGACGGCTACGAG. It specifies CASSIGTSDGYE. The entire CDR3 is CASSIGTSDGYEQYF.

Points on this clone: The sequence runs out 3 residues before the end of the CDR3; the remainder is reconstructed from the germline J gene. The chain joins TRBV30 to TRBJ2-1, with TRBD1 as a possible D gene (5 bases). The CDR3 sequence is 11 residues long. V was shortened by 4 bases and J by 4 bases, with 5 bases between the two germline ends. Germline values: CDR1 GTSNPN, CDR2 SVGIG (reference sequence). CDR3 loop: CAWKGYNEQFF. The part of the CDR3 DNA that was read is TGTGCCTGGAAGGGGTACAATGAG.

Remarks on this clone: The missing CDR3 end, 3 residues past where the read stops, is filled in from the germline J gene. This chain uses TRBV28 with TRBJ1-2; D gene unclear. There are 12 residues in the CDR3. In germline, CDR1 is MDHEN, CDR2 SYDVKM. The V end was cut by 2 bases, the J end by 5 bases, with 6 bases between. CDR3 residues: CASSLDAYGYTF. The covered CDR3 bases are TGTGCCAGCAGTTTAGATGCGTATGGC.

Turning to this clone: The CDR3 is cut off 3 residues early in the read; its end comes from the germline J gene. This sequence joins TRBV6-2 or TRBV6-3 and TRBJ2-5; 8 bases are shared with TRBD2. V gave up 6 bases and J gave up 4 bases; unmatched junction bases: 4. The CDR3 loop spans 13 amino acids. Germline CDR1 MNHEY, CDR2 SVGEGT. Incomplete CDR3 DNA: TGTGCCAGCAGCTCCAGCGGGAGAGAGACC. Translating it yields CASSSSGRET. The full CDR3 protein is CASSSSGRETQYF.

The CDR3 protein is CASSSHRSMNTEAFF. The part of the CDR3 DNA that was read is TGTGCCAGTAGTTCCCACAGGAGTATGAACACTGAA. This chain connects TRBV19 to TRBJ1-1, with D possibly TRBD1 on 5 matching bases. Read coverage stops 3 residues before the CDR3 terminus; the germline J gene supplies the remainder. V lost 5 bases, J lost 0 bases, and 13 bases lay in between. This CDR3 has 15 residues. Germline assignment: CDR1 LNHDA and CDR2 SQIVND (reference sequence).

In the case of this clone: The read finishes 3 residues shy of the CDR3 end, and the germline J gene is used to complete it. J is TRBJ2-3 and V is TRBV7-9, with D possibly matching TRBD1 (6 bases). V was clipped by 8 bases and J by 1 base, with 13 bases between them. The germline CDR1 and CDR2 sequences are SEHNR and FQNEAQ (reference sequence). The CDR3 is 14 amino acids. The CDR3 DNA, read in part, is TGTGCCAGCTTCAAAGCAGGGGGCACAGATACG. Translated, it gives CASFKAGGTDT. The full CDR3 protein is CASFKAGGTDTQYF.

As for this clone: Sequencing ends 3 residues short of the CDR3 end; the germline J gene provides the rest. The genes are TRBV15 and TRBJ1-2; TRBD1 matches 9 bases. This CDR3 is 14 amino acids long. Looked up from germline, CDR1 is LNHNV and CDR2 is YYDKDF (reference sequence). This CDR3 is CATSRGGQGGGYTF. Incomplete CDR3 DNA: TGTGCCACCAGCAGAGGGGGACAGGGTGGGGGC.

A note on this clone: The read gets to within 3 residues of the CDR3 end, and the germline J gene fills in the rest. The V gene is TRBV10-1, the J gene TRBJ2-1, with TRBD2 identical over 10 bases. Trimming removed 4 bases from V and 6 bases from J; junction bases left unmatched: 6. CDR1 is WNHNN, CDR2 SYGVQD, per germline (reference sequence). This CDR3 is built from 15 residues. The CDR3 sequence is CASSVSSGGGNEQFF. Partial CDR3 DNA: TGCGCCAGCAGTGTGTCTAGCGGGGGAGGCAATGAG.

Notes on this clone: The read is 3 residues too short to cover the CDR3 end, so that end is filled in from the germline J gene. The chain links TRBV5-1 to TRBJ1-1, with 7 bases matching TRBD1. CDR3 size: 14 residues. With 3 bases clipped from V and 0 bases from J, the junction kept 2 bases outside the gene matches. Germline V gene lookup returns CDR1 SGHRS and CDR2 YFSETQ. The CDR3 protein is CASSSGQLNTEAFF. The CDR3 bases that were read are TGCGCCAGCAGCTCGGGACAGCTGAACACTGAA.